This T cell receptor beta chain was retrieved from a study of response to subunit inactivated influenza vaccine. TCRdb fed the RT-PCR reads into MiXCR, producing one record per CDR3 protein. The sample carries a few hundred thousand distinct CDR3 sequences, roughly an eighth recorded once. This CDR3 is built from 14 residues. CDR1 MNHEY and CDR2 SMNVEV come from the germline V gene (reference sequence). Trimming pared 3 bases from V and 6 bases from J, leaving 15 bases between. In its sample, this clonotype was seen a few times. What it recognizes is unknown. Findings and caveats of the study: It was suggested by the authors that few new T cells are recruited by each seasonal influenza vaccination.

The receptor was isolated from a man aged 50 or older who received an inactivated influenza vaccine. The rearrangement uses TRBV27 and TRBJ2-7, with a tentative D call TRBD1 (6 bases). Sequenced here: non-naive T cells sorted from PBMCs, sampled 14 to 15 days before vaccination. CDR3 loop: CASSFVAGALEQYF. DNA of the CDR3: TGTGCCAGCAGTTTTGTAGCAGGGGCGCTCGAGCAGTACTTC.